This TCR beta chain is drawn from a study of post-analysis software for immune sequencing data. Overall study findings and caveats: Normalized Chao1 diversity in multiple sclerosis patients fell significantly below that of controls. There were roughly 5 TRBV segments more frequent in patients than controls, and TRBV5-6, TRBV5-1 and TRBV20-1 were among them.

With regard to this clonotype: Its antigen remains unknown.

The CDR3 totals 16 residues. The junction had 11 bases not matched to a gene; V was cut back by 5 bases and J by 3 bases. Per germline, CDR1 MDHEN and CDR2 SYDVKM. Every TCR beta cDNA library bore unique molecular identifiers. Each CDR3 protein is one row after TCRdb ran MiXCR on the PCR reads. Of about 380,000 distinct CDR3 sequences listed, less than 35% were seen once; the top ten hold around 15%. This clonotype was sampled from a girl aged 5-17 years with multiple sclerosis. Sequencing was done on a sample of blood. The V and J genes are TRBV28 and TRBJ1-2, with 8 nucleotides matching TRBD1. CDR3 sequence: CASSPLDRELYYGYTF. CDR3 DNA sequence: TGTGCCAGCAGTCCCCTGGACAGGGAACTTTACTATGGCTACACCTTC.